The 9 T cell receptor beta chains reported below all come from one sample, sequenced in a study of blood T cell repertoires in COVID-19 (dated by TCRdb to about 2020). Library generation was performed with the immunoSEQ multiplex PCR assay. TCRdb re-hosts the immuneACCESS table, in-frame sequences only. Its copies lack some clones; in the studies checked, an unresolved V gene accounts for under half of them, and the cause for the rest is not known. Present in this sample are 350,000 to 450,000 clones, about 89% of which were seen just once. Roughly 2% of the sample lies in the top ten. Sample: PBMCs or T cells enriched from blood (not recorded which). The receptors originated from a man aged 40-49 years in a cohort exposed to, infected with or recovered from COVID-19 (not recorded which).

Here the CDR3 DNA reads TGTGCCAGTAGTCCCGAGGGACTAGCGGGAGTCGGCGATGAGCAGTTCTTC. Translating it yields CASSPEGLAGVGDEQFF. V usage is TRBV19 and J usage is TRBJ2-1; the match to TRBD2 covers 14 bases. This CDR3 is built from 17 residues. V lost 5 bases to trimming and J lost 8 bases; unmatched junction nucleotides: 11. Germline V CDR1 and CDR2: LNHDA, SQIVND (reference sequence).

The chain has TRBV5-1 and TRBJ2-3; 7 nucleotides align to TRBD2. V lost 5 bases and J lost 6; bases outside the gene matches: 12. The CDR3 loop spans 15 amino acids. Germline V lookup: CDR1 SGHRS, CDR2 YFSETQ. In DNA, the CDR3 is TGCGCCAGCAGTCCGGGTAGTAGCGGGCAGGATACGCAGTATTTT. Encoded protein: CASSPGSSGQDTQYF. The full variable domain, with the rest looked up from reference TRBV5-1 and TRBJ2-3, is KAGVTQTPRYLIKTRGQQVTLSCSPISGHRSVSWYQQTPGQGLQFLFEYFSETQRNKGNFPGRFSGRQFSNSRSEMNVSTLELGDSALYLCASSPGSSGQDTQYFGPGTRLTVL.

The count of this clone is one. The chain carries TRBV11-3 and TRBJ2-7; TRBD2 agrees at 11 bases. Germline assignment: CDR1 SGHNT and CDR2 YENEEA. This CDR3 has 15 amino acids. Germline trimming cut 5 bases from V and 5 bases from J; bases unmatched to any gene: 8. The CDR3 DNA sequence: TGTGCCAGCAGCCTTAGCGGGAGGGCCAACGACGAGCAGTACTTC. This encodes CASSLSGRANDEQYF.

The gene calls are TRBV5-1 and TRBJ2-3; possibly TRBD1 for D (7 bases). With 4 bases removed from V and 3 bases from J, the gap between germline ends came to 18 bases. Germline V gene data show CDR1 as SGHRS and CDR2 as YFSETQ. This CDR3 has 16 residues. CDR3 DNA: TGCGCCAGCAGCATCCTGACAGGGAGGCAAACAGATACGCAGTATTTT. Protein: CASSILTGRQTDTQYF.

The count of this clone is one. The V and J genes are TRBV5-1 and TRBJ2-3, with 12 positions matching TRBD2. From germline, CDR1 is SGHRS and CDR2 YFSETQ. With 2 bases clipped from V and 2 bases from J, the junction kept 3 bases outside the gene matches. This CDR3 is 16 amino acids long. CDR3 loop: CASSFGLAGTTDTQYF. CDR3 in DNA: TGCGCCAGCAGCTTCGGACTAGCGGGAACCACAGATACGCAGTATTTT.

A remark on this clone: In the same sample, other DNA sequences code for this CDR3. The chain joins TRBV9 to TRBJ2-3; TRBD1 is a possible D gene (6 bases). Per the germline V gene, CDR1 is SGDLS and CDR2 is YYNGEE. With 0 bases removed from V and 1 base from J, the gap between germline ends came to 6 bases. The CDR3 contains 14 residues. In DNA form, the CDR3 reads TGTGCCAGCAGCGTAGACAGGGGCACAGATACGCAGTATTTT. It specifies CASSVDRGTDTQYF.

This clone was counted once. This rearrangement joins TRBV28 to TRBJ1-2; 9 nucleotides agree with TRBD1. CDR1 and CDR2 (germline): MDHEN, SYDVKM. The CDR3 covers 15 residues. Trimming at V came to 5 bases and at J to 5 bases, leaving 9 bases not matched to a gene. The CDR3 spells CASSPTLGTGYGYTF. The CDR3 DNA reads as TGTGCCAGCAGTCCGACTCTGGGGACAGGGTATGGCTACACCTTC.

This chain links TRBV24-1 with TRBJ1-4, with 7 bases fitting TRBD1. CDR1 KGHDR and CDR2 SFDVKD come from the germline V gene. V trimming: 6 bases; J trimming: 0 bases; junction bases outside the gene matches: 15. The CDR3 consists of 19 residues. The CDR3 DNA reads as TGTGCCACCAGTTTAGAGACAGGGAAAAAAAGTGCAACTAATGAAAAACTGTTTTTT. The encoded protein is CATSLETGKKSATNEKLFF.

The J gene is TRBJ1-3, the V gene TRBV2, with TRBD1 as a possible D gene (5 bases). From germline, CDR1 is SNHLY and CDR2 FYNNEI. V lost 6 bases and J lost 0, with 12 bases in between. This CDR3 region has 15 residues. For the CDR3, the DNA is TGTGCCAGCAGCCTAGACAGATACTCTGGAAACACCATATATTTT. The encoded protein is CASSLDRYSGNTIYF. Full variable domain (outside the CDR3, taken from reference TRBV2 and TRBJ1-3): EPEVTQTPSHQVTQMGQEVILRCVPISNHLYFYWYRQILGQKVEFLVSFYNNEISEKSEIFDDQFSVERPDGSNFTLKIRSTKLEDSAMYFCASSLDRYSGNTIYFGEGSWLTVV.